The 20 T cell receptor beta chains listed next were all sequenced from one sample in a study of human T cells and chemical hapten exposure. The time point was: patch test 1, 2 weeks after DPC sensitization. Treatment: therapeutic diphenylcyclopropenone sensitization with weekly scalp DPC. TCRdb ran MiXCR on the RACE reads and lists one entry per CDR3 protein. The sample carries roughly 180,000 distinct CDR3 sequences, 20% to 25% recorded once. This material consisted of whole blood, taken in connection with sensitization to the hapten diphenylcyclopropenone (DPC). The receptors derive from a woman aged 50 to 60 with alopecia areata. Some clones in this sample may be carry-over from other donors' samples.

CDR3 region: CASSPEREDPPYTQYF. As DNA, the CDR3 is TGTGCCAGCAGCCCAGAGAGGGAGGACCCCCCGTATACGCAGTATTTT. V is TRBV12-3 or TRBV12-4 and J is TRBJ2-3, with D tentatively TRBD2 (6 bases). Trimming took 6 bases from V and 7 from J, leaving 23 bases between them. The CDR3 has 16 amino acids.

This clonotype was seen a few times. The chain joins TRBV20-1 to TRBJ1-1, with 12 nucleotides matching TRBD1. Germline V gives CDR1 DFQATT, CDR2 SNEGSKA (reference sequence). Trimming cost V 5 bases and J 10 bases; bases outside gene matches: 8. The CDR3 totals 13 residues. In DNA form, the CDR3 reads TGCAGTGCTGGGACAGGGGGCGGAGGGGGAGCTTTCTTT. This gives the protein CSAGTGGGGGAFF.

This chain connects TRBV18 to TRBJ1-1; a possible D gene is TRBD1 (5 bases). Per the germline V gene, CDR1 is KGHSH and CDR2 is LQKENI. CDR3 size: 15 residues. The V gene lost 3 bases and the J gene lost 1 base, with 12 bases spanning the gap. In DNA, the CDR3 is TGTGCCAGCTCACCGACAGACAGTCCGAACACTGAAGCTTTCTTT. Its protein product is CASSPTDSPNTEAFF.

The CDR3 DNA reads as TGTGCCACCAGCAGTAGGGTGGCTGGGGCCAACGTCCTGACTTTC. This translates into CATSSRVAGANVLTF. This sequence joins TRBV15 and TRBJ2-6, with no clear D. Germline assignment: CDR1 LNHNV and CDR2 YYDKDF (reference sequence). Trimming stripped 3 bases from V and 2 bases from J, with 8 bases between. The length of the CDR3 is 15 residues.

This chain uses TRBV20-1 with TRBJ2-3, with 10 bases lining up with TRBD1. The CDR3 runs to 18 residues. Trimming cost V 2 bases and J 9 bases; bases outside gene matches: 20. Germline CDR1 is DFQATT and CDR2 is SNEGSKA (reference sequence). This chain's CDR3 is CSARKPMTGGRGWRTQYF. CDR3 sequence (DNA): TGCAGTGCTAGAAAGCCTATGACAGGGGGCCGAGGGTGGAGAACGCAGTATTTT.

The CDR3 coding sequence is TGCAGCGTTGCTAACAGGGGTTCTCTCGGCTACACCTTC. Its translation: CSVANRGSLGYTF. The chain employs TRBV29-1 and TRBJ1-2; TRBD1 aligns across 7 bases. Germline trimming cut 4 bases from V and 8 bases from J; bases unmatched to any gene: 10. The CDR3 length is 13 residues. The germline V gene has CDR1 SQVTM and CDR2 ANQGSEA.

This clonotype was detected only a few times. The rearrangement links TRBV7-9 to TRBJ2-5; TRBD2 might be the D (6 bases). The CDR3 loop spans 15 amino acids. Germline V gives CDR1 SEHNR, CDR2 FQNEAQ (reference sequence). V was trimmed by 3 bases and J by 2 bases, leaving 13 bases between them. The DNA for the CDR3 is TGTGCCAGCAGCTTCCTTGATAGCGGTCAAGAGACCCAGTACTTC. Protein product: CASSFLDSGQETQYF.

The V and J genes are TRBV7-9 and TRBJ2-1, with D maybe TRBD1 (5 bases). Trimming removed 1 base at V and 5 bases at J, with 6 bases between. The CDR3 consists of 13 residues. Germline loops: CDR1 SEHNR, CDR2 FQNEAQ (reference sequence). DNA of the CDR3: TGTGCCAGCAGCTTAGGACAGCACAATGAGCAGTTCTTC. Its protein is CASSLGQHNEQFF.

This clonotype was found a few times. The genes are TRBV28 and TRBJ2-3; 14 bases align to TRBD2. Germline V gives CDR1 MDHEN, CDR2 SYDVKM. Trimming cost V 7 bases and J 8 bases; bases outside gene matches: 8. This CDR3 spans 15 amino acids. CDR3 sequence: CASNLPGTSGSTQYF. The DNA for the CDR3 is TGTGCCAGCAACCTTCCCGGGACTAGCGGGAGTACGCAGTATTTT.

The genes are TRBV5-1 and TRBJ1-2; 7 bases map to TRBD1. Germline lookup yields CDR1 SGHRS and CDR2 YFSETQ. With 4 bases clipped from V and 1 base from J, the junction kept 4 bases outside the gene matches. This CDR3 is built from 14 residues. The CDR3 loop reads CASSRGLVNYGYTF. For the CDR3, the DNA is TGCGCCAGCAGCAGGGGGCTTGTTAACTATGGCTACACCTTC. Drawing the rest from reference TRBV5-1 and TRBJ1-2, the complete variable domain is KAGVTQTPRYLIKTRGQQVTLSCSPISGHRSVSWYQQTPGQGLQFLFEYFSETQRNKGNFPGRFSGRQFSNSRSEMNVSTLELGDSALYLCASSRGLVNYGYTFGSGTRLTVV.

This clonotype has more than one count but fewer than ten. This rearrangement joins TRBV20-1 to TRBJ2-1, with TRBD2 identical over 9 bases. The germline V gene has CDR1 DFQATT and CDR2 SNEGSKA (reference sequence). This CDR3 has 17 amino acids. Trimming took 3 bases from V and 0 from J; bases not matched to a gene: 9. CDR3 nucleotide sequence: TGCAGTGCTAGGAAGGCGTTTAGCGGGAGCTCCTACAATGAGCAGTTCTTC. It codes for CSARKAFSGSSYNEQFF.

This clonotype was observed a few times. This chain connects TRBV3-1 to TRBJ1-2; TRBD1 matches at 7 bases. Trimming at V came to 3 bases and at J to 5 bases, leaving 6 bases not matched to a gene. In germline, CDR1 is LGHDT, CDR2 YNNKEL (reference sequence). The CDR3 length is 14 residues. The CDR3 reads CASSQRRGRYGYTF. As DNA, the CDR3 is TGTGCCAGCAGCCAGAGAAGGGGGCGGTATGGCTACACCTTC.

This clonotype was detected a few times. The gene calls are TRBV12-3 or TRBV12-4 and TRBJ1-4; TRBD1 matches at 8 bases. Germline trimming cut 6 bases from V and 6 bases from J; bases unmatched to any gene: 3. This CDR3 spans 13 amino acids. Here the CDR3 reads CASSDRGYEKLFF. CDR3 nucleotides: TGTGCCAGCAGCGACAGGGGATATGAAAAACTGTTTTTT.

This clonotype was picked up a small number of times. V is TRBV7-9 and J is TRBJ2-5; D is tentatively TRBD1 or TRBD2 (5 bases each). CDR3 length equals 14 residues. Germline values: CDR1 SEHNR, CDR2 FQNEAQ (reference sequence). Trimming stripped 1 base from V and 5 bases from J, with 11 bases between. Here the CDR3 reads CASSLDRGFETQYF. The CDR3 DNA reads TGTGCCAGCAGCTTAGACCGGGGCTTTGAGACCCAGTACTTC.

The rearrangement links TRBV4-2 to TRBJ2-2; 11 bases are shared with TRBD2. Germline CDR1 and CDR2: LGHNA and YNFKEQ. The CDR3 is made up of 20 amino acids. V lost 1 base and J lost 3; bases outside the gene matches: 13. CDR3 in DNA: TGTGCCAGCAGCCAAGTTATGGTAGCGGGAGGGCGAAGGTACACCGGGGAGCTGTTTTTT. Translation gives CASSQVMVAGGRRYTGELFF.

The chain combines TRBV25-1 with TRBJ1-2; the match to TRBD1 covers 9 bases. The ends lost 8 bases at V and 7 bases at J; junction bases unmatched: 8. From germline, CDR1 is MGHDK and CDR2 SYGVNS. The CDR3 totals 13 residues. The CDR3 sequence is CASRSGTGIGYTF. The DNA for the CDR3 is TGTGCCAGCCGTTCCGGGACAGGGATTGGCTACACCTTC.

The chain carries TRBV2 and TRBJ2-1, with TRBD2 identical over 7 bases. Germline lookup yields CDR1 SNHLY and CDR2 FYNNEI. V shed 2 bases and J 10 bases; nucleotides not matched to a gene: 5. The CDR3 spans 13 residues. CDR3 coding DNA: TGTGCCAGCAGTGAAAGGCGAGCGGGAGAGCAGTTCTTC. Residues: CASSERRAGEQFF.

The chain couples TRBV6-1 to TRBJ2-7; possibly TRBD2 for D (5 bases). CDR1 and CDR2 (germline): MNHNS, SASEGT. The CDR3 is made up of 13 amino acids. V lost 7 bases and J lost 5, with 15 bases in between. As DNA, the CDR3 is TGTGCCAGCAATCCGGGAACGGCTAACGAGCAGTACTTC. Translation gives CASNPGTANEQYF.

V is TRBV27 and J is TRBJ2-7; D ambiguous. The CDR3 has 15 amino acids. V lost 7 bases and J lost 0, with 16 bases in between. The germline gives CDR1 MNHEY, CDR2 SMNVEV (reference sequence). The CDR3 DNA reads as TGTGCCAGCAATTTTCTGGGCGGAAGCTCCTACGAGCAGTACTTC. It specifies CASNFLGGSSYEQYF.

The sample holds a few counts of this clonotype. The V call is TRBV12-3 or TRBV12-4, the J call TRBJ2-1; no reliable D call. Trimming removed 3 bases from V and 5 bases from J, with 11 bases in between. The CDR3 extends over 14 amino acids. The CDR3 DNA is TGTGCCAGCAGTTTGCTTATGATAAACAATGAGCAGTTCTTC. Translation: CASSLLMINNEQFF.